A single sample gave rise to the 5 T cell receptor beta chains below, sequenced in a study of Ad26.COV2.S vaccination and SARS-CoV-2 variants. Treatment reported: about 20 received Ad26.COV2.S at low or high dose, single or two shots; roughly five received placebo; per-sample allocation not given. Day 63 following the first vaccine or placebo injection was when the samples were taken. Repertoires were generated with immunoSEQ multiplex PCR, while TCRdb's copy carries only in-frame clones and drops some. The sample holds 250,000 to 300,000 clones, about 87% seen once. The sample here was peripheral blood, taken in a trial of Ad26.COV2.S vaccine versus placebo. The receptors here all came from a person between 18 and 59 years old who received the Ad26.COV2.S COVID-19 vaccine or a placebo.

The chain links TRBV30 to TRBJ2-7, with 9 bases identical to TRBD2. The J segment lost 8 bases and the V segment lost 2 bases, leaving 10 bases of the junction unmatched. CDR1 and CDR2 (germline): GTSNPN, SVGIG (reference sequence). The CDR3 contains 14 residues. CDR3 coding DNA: TGTGCCTGGAGTTCGTCTAGCGGGGCTAGGAAGCAGTACTTC. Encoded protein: CAWSSSSGARKQYF.

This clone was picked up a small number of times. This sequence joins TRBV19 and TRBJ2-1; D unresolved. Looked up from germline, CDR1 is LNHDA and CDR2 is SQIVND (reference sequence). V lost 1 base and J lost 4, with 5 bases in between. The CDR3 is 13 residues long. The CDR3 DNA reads TGTGCCAGTAGTATAGCCAGATACAATGAGCAGTTCTTC. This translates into CASSIARYNEQFF.

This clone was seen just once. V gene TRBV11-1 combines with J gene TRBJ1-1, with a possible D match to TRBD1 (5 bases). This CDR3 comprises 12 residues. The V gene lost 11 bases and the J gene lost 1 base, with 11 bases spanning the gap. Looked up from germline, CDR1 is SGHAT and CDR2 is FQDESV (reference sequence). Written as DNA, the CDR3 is TGTGCCGCGCGGGGGGGGAACACTGAAGCTTTCTTT. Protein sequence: CAARGGNTEAFF.

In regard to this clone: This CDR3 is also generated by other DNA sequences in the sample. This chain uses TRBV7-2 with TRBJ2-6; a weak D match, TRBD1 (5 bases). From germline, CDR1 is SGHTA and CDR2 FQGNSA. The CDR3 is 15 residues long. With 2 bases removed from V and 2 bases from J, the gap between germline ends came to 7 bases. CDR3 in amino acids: CASSLSRAGANVLTF. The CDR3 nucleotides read TGTGCCAGCAGCTTATCCAGGGCTGGGGCCAACGTCCTGACTTTC.

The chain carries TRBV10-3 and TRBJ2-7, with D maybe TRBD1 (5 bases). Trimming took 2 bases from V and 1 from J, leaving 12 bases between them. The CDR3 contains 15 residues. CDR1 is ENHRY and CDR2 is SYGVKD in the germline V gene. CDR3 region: CAISEVEGASYEQYF. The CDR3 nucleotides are TGTGCCATCAGTGAGGTAGAAGGGGCGTCCTACGAGCAGTACTTC.